The 9 T cell receptor beta chains below all came from one sample that was sequenced in a study of T cells in Graves' hyperthyroidism and ophthalmopathy. RNA transcripts were the template for amplifying TCR beta CDR3 regions. First-round RT-PCR of the TCR CDR3 relied on the HTBI primer set. TCRdb reanalysed the multiplex PCR reads using MiXCR and keeps one entry per CDR3 protein. This sample has nearly 250,000 distinct CDR3 sequences, with around 26% found just once. The specimen was blood. The receptor source for this set is a middle-aged woman with Graves' ophthalmopathy.

This clonotype was detected only a few times. The chain links TRBV6-5 to TRBJ2-7; D perhaps matches TRBD2 (5 bases). With the DNA end fitting TRBJ2-1 better, the J assignment may be wrong. The CDR3 totals 14 residues. The V gene's germline CDR1 is MNHEY and CDR2 SVGAGI. The CDR3 region has the DNA TGTGCCAGCAATTCAGTGGGAGTCCGAGACGAGCAGTTCTTC. It is translated as CASNSVGVRDEQFF.

The table lists this clonotype with many counts. V and J are TRBV29-1 and TRBJ1-1; D might be TRBD1 (5 bases). CDR3 length: 14 residues. The V end lost 7 bases, the J end lost 0 bases, and 15 bases lay between the germline ends. Germline assignment: CDR1 SQVTM and CDR2 ANQGSEA. Written as DNA, the CDR3 is TGCAGCGGGCTTTACGGGGGGATGAACACTGAAGCTTTCTTT. Translated, it gives CSGLYGGMNTEAFF.

The genes are TRBV5-5 and TRBJ2-7; no reliable D call. The ends were cut back, 4 bases at V and 2 bases at J, with 13 bases in the middle. The germline CDR1 and CDR2 sequences are SGHKS and YYEKEE (reference sequence). The length of the CDR3 is 14 residues. This CDR3 reads CASSPPAGPYEQYF. The CDR3 DNA is TGTGCCAGCAGCCCTCCGGCCGGACCCTACGAGCAGTACTTC.

The chain has TRBV20-1 and TRBJ2-5; no definite D call. CDR3 length: 11 residues. Germline loops: CDR1 DFQATT, CDR2 SNEGSKA (reference sequence). CDR3 residues: CSSAGQETQYF. CDR3 in DNA: TGCAGCTCGGCTGGACAAGAGACCCAGTACTTC.

This clonotype has a count of ten or more. The rearrangement links TRBV29-1 to TRBJ1-2, with unresolved D. The germline CDR1 and CDR2 sequences are SQVTM and ANQGSEA. Trimming shortened V by 0 bases and J by 8 bases, and 10 bases separated the two germline ends. There are 12 residues in the CDR3. The CDR3 nucleotides read TGCAGCGTTGAAGACGGGGTTGGAGGCTACACCTTC. The encoded protein is CSVEDGVGGYTF.

Concerning this clonotype: Because it lacks the conserved phenylalanine or tryptophan at the end, this CDR3 is likely a read error. The chain combines TRBV30 with TRBJ2-7, with D maybe TRBD2 (5 bases). V was shortened by 0 bases and J by 2 bases, with 11 bases between the two germline ends. The germline V gene encodes CDR1 GTSNPN and CDR2 SVGIG (reference sequence). There are 14 residues in the CDR3. DNA for the CDR3: TGTGCCTGGAGTGTTGGGCAGGAGGCCTACGAGCAGTACCTC. Translating gives CAWSVGQEAYEQYL.

This clonotype was seen repeatedly, ten times or more. The rearrangement uses TRBV14 and TRBJ2-2; TRBD2 is a possible D gene (5 bases). V was pared by 2 bases and J by 6 bases, with 13 bases between. The CDR3 contains 15 residues. Germline values: CDR1 SGHDN, CDR2 FVKESK. The CDR3, as DNA: TGTGCCAGCAGCCAATTCCGGGGATCGGCCGGGGAGCTGTTTTTT. It specifies CASSQFRGSAGELFF.

This clonotype was seen repeatedly, ten times or more. This sequence joins TRBV6-5 and TRBJ1-2; D possibly corresponds to TRBD1 (6 bases). This CDR3 has 15 residues. V was clipped by 0 bases and J by 0 bases, with 8 bases between them. Germline V CDR1 and CDR2: MNHEY, SVGAGI. CDR3 amino acids: CASSYSRQANYGYTF. For the CDR3, the DNA is TGTGCCAGCAGTTACTCGCGACAGGCTAACTATGGCTACACCTTC.

There are many counts of this clonotype. V usage is TRBV7-2 and J usage is TRBJ2-5, with D perhaps TRBD1 or TRBD2 (6 bases each). There are 16 residues in the CDR3. Germline assignment: CDR1 SGHTA and CDR2 FQGNSA. The V end lost 7 bases, the J end lost 5 bases, and 23 bases lay between the germline ends. The CDR3 region is CASTDWGAGRPETQYF. In DNA form, the CDR3 reads TGTGCCAGCACCGACTGGGGGGCAGGGCGGCCTGAGACCCAGTACTTC.